What follows are 28 T cell receptor beta chains derived from one specimen sequenced in a study of blood T cell repertoires in COVID-19. The assay was immunoSEQ multiplex PCR, and TCRdb's table has in-frame clones only and misses some. In the table there are about 40,000 clones, 85% to 90% of which are singletons. Material for sequencing was peripheral blood. These receptors originate from a man aged 50 to 60 in a cohort sampled during active COVID-19.

The chain joins TRBV4-2 to TRBJ2-1; weak D call: TRBD2 (5 bases). The V and J ends lost 0 bases and 4 bases respectively, with 16 bases between them. CDR1 LGHNA and CDR2 YNFKEQ come from the germline V gene. The CDR3 covers 17 residues. CDR3 residues: CASSQDLPGRWYNEQFF. In DNA form, the CDR3 reads TGTGCCAGCAGCCAAGATTTGCCGGGGAGATGGTACAATGAGCAGTTCTTC.

The gene calls are TRBV5-4 and TRBJ2-3; D gene ambiguous. Germline values: CDR1 SGHNT, CDR2 YYREEE (reference sequence). V was shortened by 3 bases and J by 5 bases, with 7 bases between the two germline ends. The CDR3 consists of 12 residues. The CDR3 is CASSSVGDTQYF. The CDR3, as DNA: TGTGCCAGCAGCTCCGTCGGAGATACGCAGTATTTT.

This clone was counted between two and nine times. This sequence joins TRBV9 and TRBJ1-5, with a possible D match to TRBD1 (5 bases). This CDR3 region has 16 residues. Germline CDR1 is SGDLS and CDR2 is YYNGEE. Trimming pared 0 bases from V and 4 bases from J, leaving 14 bases between. This CDR3 reads CASSVAIQGGNQPQHF. CDR3 sequence (DNA): TGTGCCAGCAGCGTAGCTATTCAGGGTGGGAATCAGCCCCAGCATTTT.

The rearrangement joins TRBV13 to TRBJ2-1, with 8 bases aligning to TRBD1. The CDR3 covers 13 residues. Germline-derived CDR1 and CDR2 are PRHDT and FYEKMQ (reference sequence). V dropped 4 bases and J dropped 6; count of bases not matched to a gene: 2. This CDR3 is CASSYGQGNEQFF. CDR3 in DNA: TGTGCCAGCAGCTATGGACAGGGCAATGAGCAGTTCTTC.

This chain uses TRBV14 with TRBJ2-5; 8 bases fit TRBD2. The CDR3 totals 15 residues. V lost 0 bases and J lost 4; bases outside the gene matches: 4. Germline-derived CDR1 and CDR2 are SGHDN and FVKESK. CDR3: CASSQDNGGAETQYF. CDR3 coding DNA: TGTGCCAGCAGCCAAGACAACGGGGGGGCAGAGACCCAGTACTTC. Full variable domain (missing parts from reference TRBV14 and TRBJ2-5): EAGVTQFPSHSVIEKGQTVTLRCDPISGHDNLYWYRRVMGKEIKFLLHFVKESKQDESGMPNNRFLAERTGGTYSTLKVQPAELEDSGVYFCASSQDNGGAETQYFGPGTRLLVL.

V and J are TRBV4-1 and TRBJ2-2; unclear D gene. Trimming stripped 1 base from V and 7 bases from J, with 13 bases between. Germline V CDR1 and CDR2: MGHRA, YSYEKL. The CDR3 contains 15 residues. This CDR3 is CASSQVPRFDGELFF. The CDR3 DNA reads TGCGCCAGCAGCCAAGTCCCCAGATTTGACGGGGAGCTGTTTTTT.

This chain connects TRBV29-1 to TRBJ1-2; D may be TRBD1 (6 bases). The CDR3 contains 15 residues. Between the trimmed V and J ends, which lost 7 bases and 6 bases, there was a span of 24 bases. The V gene's germline CDR1 is SQVTM and CDR2 ANQGSEA. Here the CDR3 reads CSGRGVWGGVDGYTF. CDR3 nucleotide sequence: TGCAGCGGTCGGGGAGTCTGGGGGGGCGTGGATGGCTACACCTTC. The entire variable domain, with the rest obtained from reference TRBV29-1 and TRBJ1-2, is as follows: SAVISQKPSRDICQRGTSLTIQCQVDSQVTMMFWYRQQPGQSLTLIATANQGSEATYESGFVIDKFPISRPNLTFSTLTVSNMSPEDSSIYLCSGRGVWGGVDGYTFGSGTRLTVV.

The gene calls are TRBV7-8 and TRBJ1-4, with TRBD1 matching 7 bases. CDR1 and CDR2 (germline): SGHVS, FQNEAQ. Unmatched junction bases numbered 1, after V lost 5 bases and J lost 1 base. This CDR3 has 14 residues. The chain's CDR3 is CASSHRGTNEKLFF. The CDR3 DNA sequence: TGTGCCAGCAGCCACAGGGGAACTAATGAAAAACTGTTTTTT.

This clone was detected once. V gene TRBV27 combines with J gene TRBJ2-1; possible D gene TRBD2, 6 bases. Germline lookup yields CDR1 MNHEY and CDR2 SMNVEV (reference sequence). The V end lost 4 bases, the J end lost 13 bases, and 11 bases lay between the germline ends. This CDR3 has 11 residues. The CDR3 is CASSWGDLQFF. CDR3 sequence (DNA): TGTGCCAGCAGTTGGGGGGACTTACAGTTCTTC.

This clone was found once. The chain uses TRBV18 and TRBJ1-1; D uncertain. Germline lookup yields CDR1 KGHSH and CDR2 LQKENI. CDR3 size: 12 residues. Trimming took off 5 bases at V and 7 bases at J, with 11 bases between the two ends. This CDR3 is CASSSQELEAFF. The CDR3 DNA follows: TGTGCCAGCTCATCTCAAGAGCTTGAAGCTTTCTTT.

This chain joins TRBV25-1 and TRBJ1-4; TRBD1 aligns across 9 bases. This CDR3 has 16 residues. From germline, CDR1 is MGHDK and CDR2 SYGVNS. The J segment lost 6 bases and the V segment lost 1 base, leaving 6 bases of the junction unmatched. The CDR3: CASSEFDRTGDEKLFF. CDR3 in DNA: TGTGCCAGCAGTGAATTTGACCGGACAGGGGATGAAAAACTGTTTTTT.

Comments on this clone: At one boundary the junction diverges from the germline segment, which might be a read error. This chain connects TRBV7-7 to TRBJ2-3; D not resolved. This CDR3 comprises 13 residues. From germline, CDR1 is SSHAT and CDR2 FNYEAQ (reference sequence). The CDR3 region is CASSLRLTDTQYF. CDR3 nucleotide sequence: TGTGCTAGCAGCTTGCGACTGACAGATACGCAGTATTTT. The whole variable domain, remainder taken from reference TRBV7-7 and TRBJ2-3, is GAGVSQSPRYKVTKRGQDVTLRCDPISSHATLYWYQQALGQGPEFLTYFNYEAQPDKSGLPSDRFSAERPEGSISTLTIQRTEQRDSAMYRCASSLRLTDTQYFGPGTRLTVL.

The CDR3: CATSTTGTGFNQPQHF. The CDR3 coding sequence is TGTGCCACCAGTACTACCGGGACAGGGTTCAATCAGCCCCAGCATTTT. The rearrangement joins TRBV15 to TRBJ1-5, with 9 bases identical to TRBD1. In germline, CDR1 is LNHNV, CDR2 YYDKDF (reference sequence). The V gene end was trimmed by 6 bases and the J gene end by 3 bases; junction bases not matched to a gene: 9. This CDR3 is 16 amino acids long. The whole variable domain, remainder taken from reference TRBV15 and TRBJ1-5, is DAMVIQNPRYQVTQFGKPVTLSCSQTLNHNVMYWYQQKSSQAPKLLFHYYDKDFNNEADTPDNFQSRRPNTSFCFLDIRSPGLGDTAMYLCATSTTGTGFNQPQHFGDGTRLSIL.

The chain carries TRBV5-1 and TRBJ1-2, with 7 bases aligning to TRBD1. With 4 bases clipped from V and 6 bases from J, the junction kept 6 bases outside the gene matches. Germline V lookup: CDR1 SGHRS, CDR2 YFSETQ. The CDR3 length is 13 residues. CDR3 nucleotide sequence: TGCGCCAGCAGCGTCGGACAGGCTGATGGCTACACCTTC. This sequence encodes CASSVGQADGYTF.

In this sample, this clone turned up a few times. V usage is TRBV6-4 and J usage is TRBJ2-7; 11 bases are shared with TRBD1. V lost 6 bases and J lost 1; bases outside the gene matches: 11. Germline CDR1 MRHNA, CDR2 SNTAGT. CDR3 length: 17 residues. CDR3 residues: CASSPHPRDRGSYEQYV. CDR3 coding DNA: TGTGCCAGCAGCCCTCACCCCCGGGACAGGGGGTCCTACGAGCAGTACGTC.

The chain has TRBV11-2 and TRBJ1-6; D is ambiguous. Germline V gene data show CDR1 as SGHAT and CDR2 as FQNNGV. The V end lost 3 bases, the J end lost 10 bases, and 10 bases lay between the germline ends. CDR3 length: 13 amino acids. The CDR3 coding sequence is TGTGCCAGCAGCTTGAGGGAAGGATCACCCCTCCACTTT. It specifies CASSLREGSPLHF.

This rearrangement joins TRBV9 to TRBJ2-2; 9 bases match TRBD1. Trimming removed 3 bases from V and 7 bases from J; junction bases left unmatched: 7. This CDR3 spans 15 amino acids. The germline gives CDR1 SGDLS, CDR2 YYNGEE. CDR3 sequence reads: CASSDYRGRSGELFF. CDR3 in DNA: TGTGCCAGCAGCGACTACAGGGGGCGGAGCGGGGAGCTGTTTTTT.

The CDR3, as DNA: TGTGCCAGCAGCATTACCGGGATAGGGTCCTTCACCGGGGAGCTGTTTTTT. Protein product: CASSITGIGSFTGELFF. The chain has TRBV7-3 and TRBJ2-2, with D possibly TRBD2 on 5 matching bases. Germline V gene sequence: CDR1 SGHTA, CDR2 FQGTGA. The V gene lost 5 bases and the J gene lost 4 bases, with 20 bases spanning the gap. This CDR3 is 17 amino acids long.

This clone was seen a single time. The genes are TRBV5-1 and TRBJ2-2; 13 positions agree with TRBD2. Germline V gene sequence: CDR1 SGHRS, CDR2 YFSETQ. The CDR3 spans 17 residues. V shed 4 bases and J 5 bases; nucleotides not matched to a gene: 8. CDR3 amino acids: CASSPTGTSGKTGELFF. In nucleotides, the CDR3 is TGCGCCAGCAGCCCGACCGGGACTAGCGGGAAGACCGGGGAGCTGTTTTTT.

This clone appeared a few times. The chain recombines TRBV9 with TRBJ2-2; 8 nucleotides line up with TRBD2. Germline assignment: CDR1 SGDLS and CDR2 YYNGEE. The ends lost 4 bases at V and 1 base at J; junction bases unmatched: 6. CDR3 size: 16 residues. The CDR3 here is CASSPSSGMNTGELFF. The CDR3 region has the DNA TGTGCCAGCAGCCCCAGTAGCGGGATGAACACCGGGGAGCTGTTTTTT.

This rearrangement joins TRBV19 to TRBJ2-5; 7 bases line up with TRBD2. J was trimmed by 4 bases and V by 10 bases; bases with no gene match: 12. In germline, CDR1 is LNHDA, CDR2 SQIVND (reference sequence). This CDR3 has 14 residues. CDR3: CATSIAGGAETQYF. In nucleotides, the CDR3 is TGTGCCACCTCCATAGCGGGCGGGGCAGAGACCCAGTACTTC. The whole variable domain, filled in from reference TRBV19 and TRBJ2-5, reads DGGITQSPKYLFRKEGQNVTLSCEQNLNHDAMYWYRQDPGQGLRLIYYSQIVNDFQKGDIAEGYSVSREKKESFPLTVTSAQKNPTAFYLCATSIAGGAETQYFGPGTRLLVL.

The chain links TRBV7-8 to TRBJ1-5, with 7 bases that match TRBD1. CDR1 is SGHVS, CDR2 FQNEAQ, per germline. The J segment lost 6 bases and the V segment lost 2 bases, leaving 4 bases of the junction unmatched. This CDR3 has 14 residues. CDR3 in DNA: TGTGCCAGCAGCTTAAACGCAGGGGGTCAGCCCCAGCATTTT. Amino acids: CASSLNAGGQPQHF.

The chain recombines TRBV19 with TRBJ2-1, with 9 bases fitting TRBD2. This CDR3 comprises 14 residues. Germline CDR1 reads LNHDA; CDR2 reads SQIVND (reference sequence). V lost 9 bases, J lost 6 bases, and 9 bases stayed unmatched. CDR3 sequence (DNA): TGTGCCAGCCGTATAGCGGGAGACGTCAATGAGCAGTTCTTC. This translates into CASRIAGDVNEQFF.

The chain is built from TRBV5-1 and TRBJ1-3; D gene uncertain. Per germline, CDR1 SGHRS and CDR2 YFSETQ. V lost 3 bases and J lost 2, with 6 bases in between. The CDR3 sequence is 13 residues long. CDR3 bases: TGCGCCAGCAGCTCGGTTCCTGGAAACACCATATATTTT. It codes for CASSSVPGNTIYF.

The rearrangement uses TRBV5-5 and TRBJ1-1; D unresolved. The germline V and J ends were trimmed by 2 bases and 5 bases, with 13 bases remaining between them. Germline V CDR1 and CDR2: SGHKS, YYEKEE (reference sequence). CDR3 length: 14 amino acids. CDR3 region: CASSFWVVRTEAFF. Written as DNA, the CDR3 is TGTGCCAGCAGCTTTTGGGTCGTGAGGACTGAAGCTTTCTTT. Drawing the rest from reference TRBV5-5 and TRBJ1-1, the complete variable domain is DAGVTQSPTHLIKTRGQQVTLRCSPISGHKSVSWYQQVLGQGPQFIFQYYEKEERGRGNFPDRFSARQFPNYSSELNVNALLLGDSALYLCASSFWVVRTEAFFGQGTRLTVV.

This chain connects TRBV2 to TRBJ1-6; TRBD1 matches at 11 bases. This CDR3 is 15 amino acids long. In germline, CDR1 is SNHLY, CDR2 FYNNEI. The J segment lost 13 bases and the V segment lost 6 bases, leaving 11 bases of the junction unmatched. The CDR3 region has the DNA TGTGCCAGCAGCAGGACAGGGGGCGAATTTTCCCCCCTCCACTTT. Its translation is CASSRTGGEFSPLHF.

This clone was picked up a small number of times. The rearrangement joins TRBV9 to TRBJ2-3; perhaps TRBD2 as D (7 bases). The V gene lost 7 bases and the J gene lost 0 bases, with 12 bases spanning the gap. The CDR3 has 14 amino acids. Germline V gives CDR1 SGDLS, CDR2 YYNGEE. The CDR3 loop reads CASGGRESTDTQYF. Here the CDR3 DNA reads TGTGCCAGCGGGGGGCGGGAGAGCACAGATACGCAGTATTTT.

DNA for the CDR3: TGTGCCAGCAGTGGGGGGCAGCGCTCCCAAGAGACCCAGTACTTC. It translates to CASSGGQRSQETQYF. The chain carries TRBV25-1 and TRBJ2-5, with D maybe TRBD1 (6 bases). The CDR3 is 15 residues long. Trimming cost V 4 bases and J 1 base, with 13 bases left between them. Germline CDR1 and CDR2: MGHDK and SYGVNS. Full variable domain (rest looked up from reference TRBV25-1 and TRBJ2-5): EADIYQTPRYLVIGTGKKITLECSQTMGHDKMYWYQQDPGMELHLIHYSYGVNSTEKGDLSSESTVSRIRTEHFPLTLESARPSHTSQYLCASSGGQRSQETQYFGPGTRLLVL.